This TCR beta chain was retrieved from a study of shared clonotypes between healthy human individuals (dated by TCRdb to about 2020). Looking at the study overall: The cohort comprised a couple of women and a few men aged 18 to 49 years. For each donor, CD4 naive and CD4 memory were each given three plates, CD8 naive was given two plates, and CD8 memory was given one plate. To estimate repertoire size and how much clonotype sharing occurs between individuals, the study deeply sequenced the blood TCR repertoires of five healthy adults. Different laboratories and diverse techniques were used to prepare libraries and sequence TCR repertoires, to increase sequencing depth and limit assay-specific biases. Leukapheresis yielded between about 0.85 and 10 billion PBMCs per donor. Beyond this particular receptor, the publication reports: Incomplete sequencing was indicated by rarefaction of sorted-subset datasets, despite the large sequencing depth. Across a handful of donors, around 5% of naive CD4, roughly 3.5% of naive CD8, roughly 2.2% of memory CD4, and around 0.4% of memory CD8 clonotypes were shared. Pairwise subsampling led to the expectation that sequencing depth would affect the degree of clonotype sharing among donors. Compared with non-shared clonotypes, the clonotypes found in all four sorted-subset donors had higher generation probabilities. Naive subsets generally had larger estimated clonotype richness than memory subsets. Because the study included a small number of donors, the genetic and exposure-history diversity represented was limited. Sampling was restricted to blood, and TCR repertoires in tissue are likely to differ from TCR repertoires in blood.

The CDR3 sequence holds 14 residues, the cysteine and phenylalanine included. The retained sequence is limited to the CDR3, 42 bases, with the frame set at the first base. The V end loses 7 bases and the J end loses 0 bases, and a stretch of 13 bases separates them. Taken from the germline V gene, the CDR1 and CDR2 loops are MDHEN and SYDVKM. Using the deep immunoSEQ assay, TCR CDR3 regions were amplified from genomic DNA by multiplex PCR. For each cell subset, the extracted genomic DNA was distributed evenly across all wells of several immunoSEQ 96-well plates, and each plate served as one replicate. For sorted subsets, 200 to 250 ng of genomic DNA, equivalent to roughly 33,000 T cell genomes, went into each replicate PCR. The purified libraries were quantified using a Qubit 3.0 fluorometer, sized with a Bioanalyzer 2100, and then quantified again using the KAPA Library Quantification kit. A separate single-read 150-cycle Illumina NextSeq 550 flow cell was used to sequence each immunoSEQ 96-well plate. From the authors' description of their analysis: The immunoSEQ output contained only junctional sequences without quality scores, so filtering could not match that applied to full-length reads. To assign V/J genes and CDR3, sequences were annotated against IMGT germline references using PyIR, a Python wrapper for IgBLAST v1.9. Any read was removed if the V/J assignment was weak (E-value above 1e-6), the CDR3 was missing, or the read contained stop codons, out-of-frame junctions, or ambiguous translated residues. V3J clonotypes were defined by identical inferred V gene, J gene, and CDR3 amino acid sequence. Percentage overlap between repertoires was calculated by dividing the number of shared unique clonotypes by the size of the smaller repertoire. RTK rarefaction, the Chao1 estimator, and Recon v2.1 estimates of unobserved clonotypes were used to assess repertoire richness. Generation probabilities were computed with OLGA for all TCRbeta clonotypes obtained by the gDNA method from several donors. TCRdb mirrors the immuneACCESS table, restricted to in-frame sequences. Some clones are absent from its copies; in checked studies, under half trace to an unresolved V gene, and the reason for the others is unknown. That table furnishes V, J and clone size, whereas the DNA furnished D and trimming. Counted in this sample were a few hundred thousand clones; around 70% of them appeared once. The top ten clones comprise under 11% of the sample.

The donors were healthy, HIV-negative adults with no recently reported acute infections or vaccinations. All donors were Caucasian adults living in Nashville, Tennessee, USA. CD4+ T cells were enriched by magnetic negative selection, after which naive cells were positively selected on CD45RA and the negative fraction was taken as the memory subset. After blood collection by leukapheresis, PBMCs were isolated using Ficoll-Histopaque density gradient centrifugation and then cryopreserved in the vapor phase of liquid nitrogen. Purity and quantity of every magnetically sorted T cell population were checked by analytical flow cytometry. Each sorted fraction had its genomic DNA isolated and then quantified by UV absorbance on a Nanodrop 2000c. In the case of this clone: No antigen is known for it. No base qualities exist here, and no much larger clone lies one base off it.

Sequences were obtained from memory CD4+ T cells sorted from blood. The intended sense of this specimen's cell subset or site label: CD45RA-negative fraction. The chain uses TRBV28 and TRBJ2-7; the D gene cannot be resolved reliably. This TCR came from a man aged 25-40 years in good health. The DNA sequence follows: TGTGCCAGCATAAAGACCGGATACTCCTACGAGCAGTACTTC. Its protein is CASIKTGYSYEQYF.